This T cell receptor (beta chain) was obtained from a study of regulatory T cells in long-lasting Graves disease. Study overall: Treatment with antithyroid drugs for over 5 years, together with positive TSH receptor antibodies, meant persistent Graves' disease.

The time point denotes: persistent/refractory GD, antithyroid drugs over 5 years with positive TRAb. Extracted PBMC RNA gave rise to the TCR library. V was pared by 1 base and J by 4 bases, with 11 bases between. The CDR3 is made up of 14 amino acids. The germline V gene encodes CDR1 GTSNPN and CDR2 SVGIG (reference sequence). Regarding the study as a whole: The study examined only peripheral blood, not thyroid tissue.

Relying on iRepertoire HTBI primers and Arm-PCR of CDR3 regions, the team built TCR beta libraries. TCRdb itself ran the multiplex PCR reads through MiXCR, one entry per CDR3 protein. The sample records 300,000 or so distinct CDR3 sequences, 15% to 20% being singletons. With respect to this clonotype: The antigen remains unidentified.

The chain joins TRBV30 to TRBJ1-5, with D uncertain. The sample in question was peripheral blood mononuclear cells (PBMCs), obtained when the disease was refractory, from a patient treated with antithyroid drugs. The receptor was isolated from a female donor with Graves disease. CDR3 residues: CAWSEGSGNQPQHF. The CDR3 region has the DNA TGTGCCTGGAGTGAAGGGTCGGGGAATCAGCCCCAGCATTTT.